This TCR beta chain was documented in a study of vaccination and CD4 T cells after COVID-19. With V trimmed by 1 base and J by 3 bases, 5 bases remained unmatched. The CDR3 is made up of 18 amino acids. Looked up from germline, CDR1 is MNHNS and CDR2 is SASEGT. The Oncomine TCR Beta short-read assay was applied to DNA of cultured CD4+ T cells. Using its own MiXCR run on the PCR reads, TCRdb lists one record per CDR3 protein. The sample consists of 24,000 or so distinct CDR3 sequences, approximately 59% of them appearing once. This clonotype was observed a few times. What it binds is not known. Specified treatment: roughly nine-day PBMC culture with coronavirus spike peptide pools or control peptides (ViraFEST assay).

This TCR derives from a human donor who had recovered from COVID-19. Material for sequencing was CD4+ T cells from blood, cultured in vitro. The chain couples TRBV6-1 to TRBJ2-4, with 14 bases fitting TRBD2. In DNA, the CDR3 is TGTGCCAGCAGTGAAGGACTAGCGGGGGGGCTTGGCAAAAACATTCAGTACTTC. It specifies CASSEGLAGGLGKNIQYF.